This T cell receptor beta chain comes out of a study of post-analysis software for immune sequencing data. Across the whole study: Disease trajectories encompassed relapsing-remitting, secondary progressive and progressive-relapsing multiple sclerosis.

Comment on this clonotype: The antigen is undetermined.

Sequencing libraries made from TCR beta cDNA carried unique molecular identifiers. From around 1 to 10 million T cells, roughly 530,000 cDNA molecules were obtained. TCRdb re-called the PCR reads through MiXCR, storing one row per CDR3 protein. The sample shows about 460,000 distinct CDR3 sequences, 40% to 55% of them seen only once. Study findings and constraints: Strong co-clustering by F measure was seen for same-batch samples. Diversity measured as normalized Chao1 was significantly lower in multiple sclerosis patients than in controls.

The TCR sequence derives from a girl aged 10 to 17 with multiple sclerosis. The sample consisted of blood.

This chain's CDR3 is CATSRDRSGRSGYNEQFF. The DNA for the CDR3 is TGTGCCACCAGCAGAGATCGGAGCGGGAGATCAGGGTACAATGAGCAGTTCTTC. The chain has TRBV15 and TRBJ2-1, with TRBD2 identical over 8 bases. J lost 4 bases, V lost 0 bases, and 11 bases had no gene match. Germline values: CDR1 LNHNV, CDR2 YYDKDF (reference sequence). The CDR3 runs 18 residues.